These 19 T cell receptor beta chains were sequenced from one sample in a study of shared clonotypes between healthy human individuals. Profiling relied on immunoSEQ multiplex PCR, and the TCRdb table lists in-frame clones only, not all of them. The table records 2 million or so clones, roughly 94% of them present only once. Naive CD8 populations comprised CD45RO-negative cells positively selected for CCR7, excluding terminally differentiated effector memory CD45RA+ cells. Material: naive CD8+ T cells sorted from blood. The receptors originated from a man between 18 and 29 years old in good health.

The chain carries TRBV6-5 and TRBJ2-5, with 7 positions matching TRBD1. The V gene's germline CDR1 is MNHEY and CDR2 SVGAGI. V gave up 2 bases and J gave up 7 bases; unmatched junction bases: 10. The CDR3 contains 15 residues. CDR3 in amino acids: CASSYPGGVVGTQYF. CDR3 coding DNA: TGTGCCAGCAGTTACCCAGGGGGAGTAGTGGGGACCCAGTACTTC.

The V gene is TRBV29-1, the J gene TRBJ2-3; either TRBD1 or TRBD2 may fit D (6 bases each). The CDR3 contains 16 residues. V was clipped by 2 bases and J by 3 bases, with 18 bases between them. Germline V gene lookup returns CDR1 SQVTM and CDR2 ANQGSEA. The CDR3 reads CSVENPGRGVTDTQYF. The CDR3 bases are TGCAGCGTTGAAAATCCGGGTAGGGGGGTTACAGATACGCAGTATTTT.

CDR3 sequence (DNA): TGTGCCAGCAGTACTGACAGGGAGAGCACAGATACGCAGTATTTT. It codes for CASSTDRESTDTQYF. The chain links TRBV2 to TRBJ2-3; TRBD1 matches 7 bases. CDR1 and CDR2 (germline): SNHLY, FYNNEI. J gave up 0 bases and V 5 bases, and 5 bases lay outside the gene matches. This CDR3 spans 15 amino acids. Together with reference TRBV2 and TRBJ2-3, the CDR3 gives the full variable domain: EPEVTQTPSHQVTQMGQEVILRCVPISNHLYFYWYRQILGQKVEFLVSFYNNEISEKSEIFDDQFSVERPDGSNFTLKIRSTKLEDSAMYFCASSTDRESTDTQYFGPGTRLTVL.

This chain joins TRBV18 and TRBJ1-4; 7 bases match TRBD1. CDR1 KGHSH and CDR2 LQKENI come from the germline V gene. The CDR3 consists of 15 residues. With V trimmed by 3 bases and J by 4 bases, 5 bases remained unmatched. CDR3 nucleotides: TGTGCCAGCTCACCGGCCGGGACAGTTAATGAAAAACTGTTTTTT. It encodes CASSPAGTVNEKLFF.

This rearrangement joins TRBV27 to TRBJ2-7; D is possibly TRBD1 (7 bases). This CDR3 is built from 16 residues. Looked up from germline, CDR1 is MNHEY and CDR2 is SMNVEV (reference sequence). V was shortened by 5 bases and J by 0 bases, with 17 bases between the two germline ends. The CDR3 here is CASSQEGAAVSYEQYF. CDR3 DNA sequence: TGTGCCAGCAGTCAGGAGGGGGCGGCAGTCTCCTACGAGCAGTACTTC.

A word on this clone: This specimen includes other DNA sequences encoding the same CDR3. The V gene is TRBV2, the J gene TRBJ1-1; TRBD1 agrees at 8 bases. After removal of 4 bases from V and 4 bases from J, the junction contained 2 bases not matched to a gene. CDR1 is SNHLY and CDR2 is FYNNEI in the germline V gene. This CDR3 region has 13 residues. This chain's CDR3 is CASSGTGGTEAFF. The CDR3 nucleotides read TGTGCCAGCAGTGGCACAGGGGGCACTGAAGCTTTCTTT.

The chain joins TRBV30 to TRBJ2-1; a weak D match, TRBD2 (6 bases). Germline CDR1 is GTSNPN and CDR2 is SVGIG (reference sequence). V lost 5 bases and J 0 bases, leaving 8 bases between the germline ends. The CDR3 length is 13 residues. CDR3: CAWAGSSYNEQFF. As DNA, the CDR3 is TGTGCCTGGGCGGGGAGCTCCTACAATGAGCAGTTCTTC.

The chain uses TRBV4-1 and TRBJ2-3, with 10 nucleotides matching TRBD1. The CDR3 contains 14 residues. Germline V gives CDR1 MGHRA, CDR2 YSYEKL. The junction had 2 bases not matched to a gene; V was cut back by 4 bases and J by 4 bases. CDR3 loop: CASSPGTGADTQYF. The CDR3 DNA is TGCGCCAGCAGCCCCGGGACAGGGGCAGATACGCAGTATTTT.

V is TRBV6-6 and J is TRBJ2-1; D may be TRBD2 (6 bases). CDR3 length: 14 residues. Trimming removed 5 bases from V and 4 bases from J, with 12 bases in between. Germline CDR1 is MNHNY and CDR2 is SVGAGI (reference sequence). CDR3 in DNA: TGTGCCAGCAGTCACGGGAGCGATTACAATGAGCAGTTCTTC. Protein sequence: CASSHGSDYNEQFF.

CDR3 loop: CASSPGEGSGYTF. CDR3 DNA sequence: TGCGCCAGCAGCCCCGGGGAGGGGAGCGGCTACACCTTC. The chain carries TRBV4-1 and TRBJ1-2; a possible D gene is TRBD1 (5 bases). CDR1 and CDR2 (germline): MGHRA, YSYEKL. The CDR3 contains 13 residues. Between the trimmed V and J ends, which lost 4 bases and 8 bases, there was a span of 14 bases.

V and J are TRBV6-5 and TRBJ1-5; D remains ambiguous. The CDR3 is made up of 15 amino acids. With 4 bases removed from V and 0 bases from J, the gap between germline ends came to 10 bases. CDR1 is MNHEY, CDR2 SVGAGI, per germline. CDR3 DNA: TGTGCCAGCAGTTCTGTCTTTAATAGCAATCAGCCCCAGCATTTT. Translated, it gives CASSSVFNSNQPQHF.

The rearrangement links TRBV6-6 to TRBJ1-1; D unresolved. The germline gives CDR1 MNHNY, CDR2 SVGAGI (reference sequence). V was trimmed by 4 bases and J by 0 bases, leaving 15 bases between them. This CDR3 is 16 amino acids long. As DNA, the CDR3 is TGTGCCAGCAGTTTCCCTTACGCCGATCTGAACACTGAAGCTTTCTTT. Protein sequence: CASSFPYADLNTEAFF.

The CDR3 sequence is CASSFTRGQGQETQYF. In DNA, the CDR3 is TGTGCCAGCAGCTTTACCCGAGGACAGGGACAAGAGACCCAGTACTTC. V and J are TRBV13 and TRBJ2-5; TRBD1 matches at 8 bases. CDR1 is PRHDT, CDR2 FYEKMQ, per germline (reference sequence). With 3 bases clipped from V and 2 bases from J, the junction kept 8 bases outside the gene matches. The CDR3 covers 16 residues.

J is TRBJ1-2 and V is TRBV28, with D uncertain. V lost 4 bases and J lost 3, with 9 bases in between. The CDR3 contains 13 residues. The germline V gene encodes CDR1 MDHEN and CDR2 SYDVKM. This CDR3 reads CASSSPGYYGYTF. CDR3 DNA sequence: TGTGCCAGCAGTTCCCCGGGATACTATGGCTACACCTTC.

The chain carries TRBV6-6 and TRBJ2-1, with 9 bases fitting TRBD2. This CDR3 has 14 residues. Per the germline V gene, CDR1 is MNHNY and CDR2 is SVGAGI (reference sequence). J lost 9 bases, V lost 4 bases, and 7 bases had no gene match. CDR3: CASSSLAGYGEQFF. CDR3 DNA sequence: TGTGCCAGCAGTTCCCTAGCGGGGTATGGTGAGCAGTTCTTC.

In this sample, this clone turned up once. V gene TRBV7-6 combines with J gene TRBJ1-3; unclear D gene. Germline CDR1 and CDR2: SGHVS and FNYEAQ. With 1 base removed from V and 2 bases from J, the gap between germline ends came to 9 bases. The CDR3 totals 15 residues. The CDR3: CASSLGRSAGNTIYF. In DNA form, the CDR3 reads TGTGCCAGCAGCTTAGGTCGGTCTGCTGGAAACACCATATATTTT.

The chain employs TRBV5-1 and TRBJ2-7, with 14 bases aligning to TRBD2. The CDR3 is 16 residues long. With V trimmed by 0 bases and J by 2 bases, 1 base remained unmatched. Germline V CDR1 and CDR2: SGHRS, YFSETQ. The CDR3 sequence: CASSLGLAGGTYEQYF. In DNA form, the CDR3 reads TGCGCCAGCAGCTTGGGACTAGCGGGAGGGACCTACGAGCAGTACTTC.

The genes are TRBV5-1 and TRBJ1-1, with no clear D. The CDR3 is made up of 14 amino acids. Looked up from germline, CDR1 is SGHRS and CDR2 is YFSETQ. With 3 bases removed from V and 3 bases from J, the gap between germline ends came to 12 bases. The CDR3: CASSSMLQDTEAFF. The CDR3 DNA sequence: TGCGCCAGCAGCTCCATGTTACAAGACACTGAAGCTTTCTTT.

V is TRBV30 and J is TRBJ2-1, with D possibly matching TRBD1 (5 bases). This CDR3 is built from 16 residues. The V end lost 0 bases, the J end lost 4 bases, and 16 bases lay between the germline ends. The germline V gene encodes CDR1 GTSNPN and CDR2 SVGIG (reference sequence). The CDR3 here is CAWSVSVGRPYNEQFF. The CDR3 DNA follows: TGTGCCTGGAGTGTAAGCGTGGGGCGTCCTTACAATGAGCAGTTCTTC.